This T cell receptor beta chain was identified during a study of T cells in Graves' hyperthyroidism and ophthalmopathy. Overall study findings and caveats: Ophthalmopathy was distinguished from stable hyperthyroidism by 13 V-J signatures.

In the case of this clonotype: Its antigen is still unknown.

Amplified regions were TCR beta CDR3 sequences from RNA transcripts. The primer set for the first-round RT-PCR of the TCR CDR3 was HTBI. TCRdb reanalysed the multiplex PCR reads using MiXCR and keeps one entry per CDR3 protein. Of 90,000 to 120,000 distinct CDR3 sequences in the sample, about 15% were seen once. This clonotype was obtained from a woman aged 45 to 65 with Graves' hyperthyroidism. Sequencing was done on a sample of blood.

The CDR3 nucleotides are TGTGCCAGCAGCACTGGGGTGACCCCCGCCTTCCCTTTCTTT. Translating gives CASSTGVTPAFPFF. V gene TRBV11-2 combines with J gene TRBJ1-1; D gene unclear. Germline CDR1 and CDR2: SGHAT and FQNNGV. Trimming removed 5 bases from V and 12 bases from J, with 22 bases in between. The CDR3 runs to 14 residues.